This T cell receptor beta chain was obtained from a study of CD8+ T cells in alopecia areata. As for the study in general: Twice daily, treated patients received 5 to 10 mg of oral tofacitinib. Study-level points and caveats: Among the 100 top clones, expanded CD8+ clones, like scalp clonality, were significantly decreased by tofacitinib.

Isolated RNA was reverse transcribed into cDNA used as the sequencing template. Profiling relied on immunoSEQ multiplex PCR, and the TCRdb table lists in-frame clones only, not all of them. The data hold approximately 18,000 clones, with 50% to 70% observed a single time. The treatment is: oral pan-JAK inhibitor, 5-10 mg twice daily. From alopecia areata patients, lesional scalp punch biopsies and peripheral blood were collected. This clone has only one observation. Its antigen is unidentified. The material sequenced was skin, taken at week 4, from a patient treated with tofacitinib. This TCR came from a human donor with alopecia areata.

CDR3 residues: CSVEDRKWSGGKDTQYF. The CDR3 DNA sequence: TGCAGCGTTGAAGATAGGAAGTGGTCAGGGGGTAAAGATACGCAGTATTTT. V is TRBV29-1 and J is TRBJ2-3; 7 nucleotides line up with TRBD1. CDR3 length: 17 residues. Trimming took 0 bases from V and 5 from J; bases not matched to a gene: 14. CDR1 is SQVTM, CDR2 ANQGSEA, per germline.